Below, 15 T cell receptor beta chains from the same sample are listed, as sequenced in a study of CD8 T cells in Susac syndrome. RNA, at about 0.45 to 1 ug, was reverse transcribed with random hexamers. Each CDR3 protein gets one entry after TCRdb re-called the immunoSEQ multiplex PCR reads with MiXCR. Found here are approximately 190,000 distinct CDR3 sequences, about 95% of them singletons; the top ten hold around 0.16%. Sequencing was performed on CD8+ T cells from PBMCs. These receptors all come from a human donor with Susac syndrome.

A few counts support this clonotype. The V call is TRBV6-1, the J call TRBJ1-2; D not certain. Germline CDR1 is MNHNS and CDR2 is SASEGT. Trimming shortened V by 6 bases and J by 0 bases, and 14 bases separated the two germline ends. The CDR3 length is 15 residues. The CDR3, as DNA: TGTGCCAGCAGCCTCGGACCAGGCCCTAACTATGGCTACACCTTC. Amino acids: CASSLGPGPNYGYTF.

The CDR3: CASSKGTGGRWNTEAFF. The CDR3 DNA follows: TGTGCCAGCAGCAAAGGGACAGGGGGCCGTTGGAACACTGAAGCTTTCTTT. The rearrangement joins TRBV21-1 to TRBJ1-1; TRBD1 reflects the table's D call only, with no check against the DNA. TRBV21-1 is reported as a pseudogene. This CDR3 is built from 17 residues.

V gene TRBV7-2 combines with J gene TRBJ2-1; tentatively, D is TRBD1 or TRBD2 (6 bases each). From germline, CDR1 is SGHTA and CDR2 FQGNSA. V was shortened by 3 bases and J by 8 bases, with 11 bases between the two germline ends. The CDR3 runs 13 residues. DNA for the CDR3: TGTGCCAGCAGCTTCCAAAGGGGGGATGAGCAGTTCTTC. It specifies CASSFQRGDEQFF.

This chain joins TRBV12-3 or TRBV12-4 and TRBJ2-4; D is unclear. Trimming stripped 8 bases from V and 9 bases from J, with 32 bases between. The CDR3 totals 18 residues. The CDR3 reads CASRSHILFLDAPGIQYF. CDR3 in DNA: TGTGCCAGCCGTTCCCATATCCTCTTTTTGGACGCCCCTGGCATTCAGTACTTC.

The V gene is TRBV7-9, the J gene TRBJ1-1; 9 bases map to TRBD1. CDR1 and CDR2 (germline): SEHNR, FQNEAQ (reference sequence). V trimming: 5 bases; J trimming: 7 bases; junction bases outside the gene matches: 8. CDR3 length: 14 residues. The CDR3 nucleotides read TGTGCCAGCAGCCGAACAGGGGGCATAGGTGAAGCTTTCTTT. Residues: CASSRTGGIGEAFF.

V is TRBV15 and J is TRBJ1-1; no clear D gene. CDR3 length: 14 amino acids. In germline, CDR1 is LNHNV, CDR2 YYDKDF (reference sequence). V was shortened by 5 bases and J by 5 bases, with 15 bases between the two germline ends. The CDR3 DNA is TGTGCCACCAGCCGACGATTGGGGAGAACTGAAGCTTTCTTT. Protein: CATSRRLGRTEAFF.

The V gene is TRBV18, the J gene TRBJ1-2; 7 bases align to TRBD1. In germline, CDR1 is KGHSH, CDR2 LQKENI. The V segment lost 4 bases and the J segment 7 bases; nucleotides outside the gene matches: 9. The CDR3 sequence is 14 residues long. The DNA of the CDR3 is TGTGCCAGCTCACAAACTACAGGGGAGGCTGGCTACACCTTC. Translated, it gives CASSQTTGEAGYTF.

The genes are TRBV7-2 and TRBJ2-1; perhaps TRBD2 as D (5 bases). Germline V lookup: CDR1 SGHTA, CDR2 FQGNSA. The length of the CDR3 is 13 residues. The CDR3 nucleotides read TGTGCTCGACCGGGCCATAGGAGGAATGAGCAGTTCTTC. It encodes CARPGHRRNEQFF.

The V and J genes are TRBV20-1 and TRBJ1-1; D remains unclear. The CDR3 spans 12 residues. Germline values: CDR1 DFQATT, CDR2 SNEGSKA (reference sequence). Deletions cut 3 bases from V and 1 base from J, with 6 bases between. CDR3 in amino acids: CSASRANTEAFF. DNA of the CDR3: TGCAGTGCTAGTCGCGCGAACACTGAAGCTTTCTTT.

This chain connects TRBV5-4 to TRBJ2-1, with 9 positions matching TRBD2. The trim removed 4 bases at V and 9 bases at J, leaving 8 bases unmatched. The CDR3 length is 14 residues. Germline V gene data show CDR1 as SGHNT and CDR2 as YYREEE (reference sequence). The CDR3 reads CASSAGLAGAEQFF. For the CDR3, the DNA is TGTGCCAGCAGCGCCGGTTTAGCGGGAGCTGAGCAGTTCTTC.

This CDR3 is CASSSGQGRETQHF. The CDR3 DNA is TGTGCCAGCAGTTCTGGACAGGGTCGGGAAACCCAGCATTTT. This chain links TRBV27 with TRBJ1-5; the match to TRBD1 covers 8 bases. From germline, CDR1 is MNHEY and CDR2 SMNVEV (reference sequence). Trimming cost V 4 bases and J 11 bases; bases outside gene matches: 10. This CDR3 region has 14 residues.

This rearrangement joins TRBV7-9 to TRBJ1-2; 8 nucleotides align to TRBD1. V shed 5 bases and J 4 bases; nucleotides not matched to a gene: 6. Germline loops: CDR1 SEHNR, CDR2 FQNEAQ (reference sequence). The CDR3 has 14 amino acids. The CDR3 reads CASSIGQGIYGYTF. The DNA of the CDR3 is TGTGCCAGCAGCATCGGACAGGGTATCTATGGCTACACCTTC.

This chain connects TRBV20-1 to TRBJ1-2, with D tentatively TRBD1 (6 bases). The CDR3 has 13 amino acids. The V end lost 0 bases, the J end lost 7 bases, and 12 bases lay between the germline ends. The germline V gene has CDR1 DFQATT and CDR2 SNEGSKA (reference sequence). This chain's CDR3 is CSARDQGGTGYTF. CDR3 sequence (DNA): TGCAGTGCTAGAGATCAAGGGGGAACTGGCTACACCTTC.

V and J are TRBV28 and TRBJ2-1; 9 bases line up with TRBD1. The CDR3 consists of 15 residues. J gave up 9 bases and V 5 bases, and 11 bases lay outside the gene matches. Germline-derived CDR1 and CDR2 are MDHEN and SYDVKM. In nucleotides, the CDR3 is TGTGCCAGCAGTCCAACCGGGACAGGGCATAGTGAGCAGTTCTTC. It codes for CASSPTGTGHSEQFF. Filled out from reference TRBV28 and TRBJ2-1, the complete variable domain reads DVKVTQSSRYLVKRTGEKVFLECVQDMDHENMFWYRQDPGLGLRLIYFSYDVKMKEKGDIPEGYSVSREKKERFSLILESASTNQTSMYLCASSPTGTGHSEQFFGPGTRLTVL.

The CDR3 spells CASSYSSGQNYEQYF. The CDR3 DNA sequence: TGTGCCAGCAGTTACTCCTCGGGACAGAACTACGAGCAGTACTTC. This chain connects TRBV6-5 to TRBJ2-7; 7 nucleotides align to TRBD1. V gave up 0 bases and J gave up 3 bases; unmatched junction bases: 5. Germline CDR1 reads MNHEY; CDR2 reads SVGAGI. This CDR3 region has 15 residues.